This TCR beta chain was identified in a study of blood T cell repertoires in COVID-19 (dated by TCRdb to 2018 to 2021). For the wider study: Collaborator samples came from the United States, Italy and Spain and covered acute and convalescent phases of COVID-19. Samples were obtained from the ongoing ImmuneRACE study (first 160 participants) and from 1,254 subjects provided by 6 global collaborators. A freely available public database, intended as a resource for researchers studying the immune response to SARS-CoV-2, is where the repertoires were released. Subjects who had been exposed to COVID-19, were actively infected with it, or had recovered from it provided the deeply sampled blood TCRbeta repertoires that made up the dataset. Where available, HLA class I and class II types were obtained from metadata supplied by the sample provider rather than from assay-based typing. The prospective study material was composed of cDNA or gDNA derived from T cells, B-cell-depleted T cells, or PBMCs. A de-identified subject ID, COVID-19 status, age in years and sex were almost always included in the sample metadata.

Collaborating institutions collected whole blood in K2EDTA tubes following their own protocols. For TCRbeta analysis, collaborators shipped samples as frozen whole blood, isolated PBMCs, or DNA extracted from either of those sample types. The germline V gene (reference sequence) gives CDR1 as LNHDA and CDR2 as SQIVND. At the junction V is shortened by 4 bases and J by 5 bases, with 14 bases in between. From the cysteine through the phenylalanine, the CDR3 covers 14 amino acids. Only the CDR3 part of the read is kept: 42 bases, read in frame from the first base. TCRbeta CDR3 regions were amplified from genomic DNA using the immunoSEQ Assay, a bias-controlled multiplex PCR. Per the original workflow: The number of nucleated cells in each sample was estimated by amplification of reference gene primers within the assay. Sequence reads were collapsed and filtered to measure the absolute abundance of every unique TCRbeta CDR3 rearrangement. For each sample, productive Simpson clonality was calculated as the square root of Simpson's diversity index across productive rearrangements. The source is immuneACCESS, and TCRdb retained only in-frame sequences with V and J called. Part of the clones is not carried over; for the studies checked, unresolved V genes explain less than half of this, and the remainder is unexplained. V and J calls and clone size are those listed in that table; D and trimming were worked out from the DNA. Across this sample there are 95,000 to 120,000 clones, with over 70% seen only once. The top ten clones comprise about 1.6% of the sample.

In the case of this clone: Its antigen is not yet known. No much larger clone is present one base from it, and per-base qualities are unavailable.

Here is what the overall study found, with its caveats: How much clinical and demographic metadata was included differed by source and by participant, and the metadata was provided uncurated.

This TCR was sampled from a man aged 50-60 years with acute or convalescent COVID-19. The specimen was peripheral blood. The rearranged chain carries TRBV19 and TRBJ1-1, and TRBD1 may be the D gene, going by 5 matching bases. The DNA sequence follows: TGTGCCAGTAGTAGGGGCCCGGGTCGGACTGAAGCTTTCTTT. Its protein is CASSRGPGRTEAFF.